Shown below are 20 T cell receptor beta chains from a single sample sequenced in a study of T cells in Graves' hyperthyroidism and ophthalmopathy. Amplification of TCR beta CDR3 regions was performed using RNA transcripts as template. HTBI primers were employed in a first-round RT-PCR of the TCR CDR3. In TCRdb, the multiplex PCR reads were re-called with MiXCR into one record per CDR3 protein. The sample consists of approximately 410,000 distinct CDR3 sequences, roughly an eighth of them appearing once. The sample taken for sequencing was blood. The origin of the receptors is a woman between 18 and 30 years old with Graves' hyperthyroidism.

The rearrangement joins TRBV14 to TRBJ2-7; tentatively, D is TRBD1 or TRBD2 (5 bases each). The ends were cut back, 1 base at V and 1 base at J, with 11 bases in the middle. Germline CDR1 is SGHDN and CDR2 is FVKESK. This CDR3 spans 15 amino acids. The DNA of the CDR3 is TGTGCCAGCAGCCAAGGTCGGGGCCGATCCTACGAGCAGTACTTC. Amino acid sequence: CASSQGRGRSYEQYF.

The chain links TRBV2 to TRBJ2-1; 7 bases are a match to TRBD2. Germline CDR1 is SNHLY and CDR2 is FYNNEI. The CDR3 sequence is 15 residues long. J lost 9 bases, V lost 1 base, and 9 bases had no gene match. CDR3 in DNA: TGTGCCAGCAGTGAAGGGTGGGGGGGGGGAACTGAGCAGTTCTTC. It is translated as CASSEGWGGGTEQFF.

V and J are TRBV6-1 and TRBJ2-1; 9 bases line up with TRBD1. The CDR3 totals 15 residues. Germline V gene sequence: CDR1 MNHNS, CDR2 SASEGT. V was pared by 6 bases and J by 6 bases, with 9 bases of the junction left unmatched. In DNA, the CDR3 is TGTGCCAGCAGAAGGGACAGGGTGGTACGCAATGAGCAGTTCTTC. Protein sequence: CASRRDRVVRNEQFF.

This clonotype was recorded at least ten times. V is TRBV27 and J is TRBJ2-7; D perhaps matches TRBD2 (5 bases). With 0 bases removed from V and 2 bases from J, the gap between germline ends came to 17 bases. Germline V CDR1 and CDR2: MNHEY, SMNVEV (reference sequence). This CDR3 comprises 17 residues. The CDR3 sequence: CASSLSSSGFSAYEQYF. CDR3 sequence (DNA): TGTGCCAGCAGTTTATCGTCGAGCGGATTCTCCGCCTACGAGCAGTACTTC.

This clonotype was detected many times. The chain links TRBV12-3 or TRBV12-4 to TRBJ2-7, with unresolved D. The ends were cut back, 6 bases at V and 4 bases at J, with 10 bases in the middle. This CDR3 is built from 12 residues. The CDR3 coding sequence is TGTGCCAGCAGCCAAGAGTCGTACGAGCAGTACTTC. Residues: CASSQESYEQYF.

This clonotype was observed many times. The rearrangement joins TRBV28 to TRBJ2-1; 10 bases map to TRBD2. The CDR3 has 16 residues. Germline V lookup: CDR1 MDHEN, CDR2 SYDVKM. The V gene end was trimmed by 5 bases and the J gene end by 6 bases; junction bases not matched to a gene: 10. The CDR3 sequence is CASSTPAGGPGNEQFF. DNA of the CDR3: TGTGCCAGCAGTACCCCAGCGGGAGGGCCAGGCAATGAGCAGTTCTTC.

V and J are TRBV28 and TRBJ2-5; D unresolved. V dropped 1 base and J dropped 5 bases, with 17 bases sitting between them. CDR3 length equals 16 residues. CDR1 and CDR2 (germline): MDHEN, SYDVKM. The CDR3 sequence is CASSLFGGTGRETQYF. The CDR3 DNA reads TGTGCCAGCAGTTTATTCGGCGGTACTGGTCGGGAGACCCAGTACTTC.

At least ten counts were recorded for this clonotype. V is TRBV11-2 and J is TRBJ2-5, with D possibly TRBD2 on 5 matching bases. This CDR3 has 13 amino acids. V lost 3 bases and J 7 bases, leaving 12 bases between the germline ends. Germline CDR1 reads SGHAT; CDR2 reads FQNNGV. As DNA, the CDR3 is TGTGCCAGCAGCTTTAGCGTCTCGGGGACCCAGTACTTC. Residues: CASSFSVSGTQYF.

The CDR3 spells CASSTGLAVTGELFF. Written as DNA, the CDR3 is TGTGCCAGCAGTACGGGACTAGCGGTGACCGGGGAGCTGTTTTTT. The chain carries TRBV3-1 and TRBJ2-2; 11 bases are a match to TRBD2. The CDR3 sequence is 15 residues long. The germline gives CDR1 LGHDT, CDR2 YNNKEL (reference sequence). Germline trimming cut 6 bases from V and 5 bases from J; bases unmatched to any gene: 5.

On this clonotype: A clone one base away is much larger, so this may be a read error. The chain employs TRBV5-1 and TRBJ1-1, with D perhaps matching TRBD1 (5 bases). This CDR3 comprises 17 residues. Per the germline V gene, CDR1 is SGHRS and CDR2 is YFSETQ. Here the CDR3 reads CASGLVGGGGVNTEAFF. The CDR3 DNA reads as TGCGCCAGCGGCTTGGTCGGGGGGGGTGGGGTGAACACTGAAGCTTTCTTT.

This clonotype appeared many times. The V call is TRBV5-6, the J call TRBJ2-7, with 8 bases matching TRBD2. CDR1 and CDR2 from the germline V gene are SGHDT and YYEEEE. The CDR3 runs to 15 residues. The V segment lost 4 bases and the J segment 0 bases; nucleotides outside the gene matches: 6. CDR3 region: CASSTGTSVSYEQYF. DNA for the CDR3: TGTGCCAGCAGCACCGGGACTAGTGTCTCCTACGAGCAGTACTTC.

This clonotype has a handful of counts. V and J are TRBV25-1 and TRBJ2-5, with a weak D call TRBD1 (6 bases). The CDR3 consists of 13 residues. In germline, CDR1 is MGHDK, CDR2 SYGVNS. V lost 6 bases, J lost 1 base, and 9 bases lay in between. CDR3 in DNA: TGTGCCAGCAGCCGGACAGCCCAAGAGACCCAGTACTTC. It specifies CASSRTAQETQYF.

DNA for the CDR3: TGTGCCAGCAGGGGGACAGGGGGACACGAGCAGTACTTC. Its protein product is CASRGTGGHEQYF. The rearrangement uses TRBV6-1 and TRBJ2-7; 11 nucleotides agree with TRBD1. From germline, CDR1 is MNHNS and CDR2 SASEGT. The trim removed 6 bases at V and 5 bases at J, leaving 3 bases unmatched. This CDR3 spans 13 amino acids.

In its sample, this clonotype was seen a few times. CDR3 amino acids: CASSQGQGHYNEQFF. As DNA, the CDR3 is TGTGCCAGCAGCCAAGGACAGGGACACTACAATGAGCAGTTCTTC. The V call is TRBV7-9, the J call TRBJ2-1, with 8 bases fitting TRBD1. Trimming removed 5 bases from V and 3 bases from J; junction bases left unmatched: 6. This CDR3 spans 15 amino acids. Germline CDR1 SEHNR, CDR2 FQNEAQ (reference sequence). The full variable domain, its missing parts supplied by reference TRBV7-9 and TRBJ2-1, is DTGVSQNPRHKITKRGQNVTFRCDPISEHNRLYWYRQTLGQGPEFLTYFQNEAQLEKSRLLSDRFSAERPKGSFSTLEIQRTEQGDSAMYLCASSQGQGHYNEQFFGPGTRLTVL.

The chain couples TRBV4-2 to TRBJ2-1, with D possibly TRBD2 on 6 matching bases. This CDR3 has 15 residues. Per the germline V gene, CDR1 is LGHNA and CDR2 is YNFKEQ. Trimming took 2 bases from V and 2 from J, leaving 10 bases between them. The CDR3 DNA sequence: TGTGCCAGCAGCCAACCGGGACTGACCTACAATGAGCAGTTCTTC. It is translated as CASSQPGLTYNEQFF.

This clonotype occurred many times. The J gene is TRBJ2-1, the V gene TRBV12-3 or TRBV12-4, with D uncertain. V gave up 7 bases and J gave up 5 bases, with 6 bases separating them. The CDR3 is 11 residues long. The CDR3, as DNA: TGTGCCAGCACCTTAAACAATGAGCAGTTCTTC. It encodes CASTLNNEQFF.

This clonotype was seen many times. The chain joins TRBV13 to TRBJ2-5; no definite D call. CDR3 length equals 15 residues. The V end was cut by 2 bases, the J end by 5 bases, with 15 bases between. CDR1 and CDR2 from the germline V gene are PRHDT and FYEKMQ (reference sequence). CDR3 coding DNA: TGTGCCAGCAGCTTAAATGGGCCATCAGTCGAGACCCAGTACTTC. Translation gives CASSLNGPSVETQYF.

This clonotype occurred many times. V usage is TRBV24-1 and J usage is TRBJ2-7; D is undetermined. Trimming took 9 bases from V and 2 from J, leaving 13 bases between them. The CDR3 has 13 residues. From germline, CDR1 is KGHDR and CDR2 SFDVKD. CDR3 sequence reads: CATPSRSTYEQYF. In nucleotides, the CDR3 is TGTGCCACCCCCAGTCGATCCACCTACGAGCAGTACTTC.

The chain recombines TRBV30 with TRBJ2-7; 10 nucleotides agree with TRBD1. Germline CDR1 GTSNPN, CDR2 SVGIG (reference sequence). V lost 4 bases and J lost 5; bases outside the gene matches: 5. This CDR3 contains 13 residues. The CDR3, as DNA: TGTGCCTGGACCCGGGACAGGGGCAACGAGCAGTACTTC. This codes for CAWTRDRGNEQYF.

This clonotype has ten or more counts. J is TRBJ2-1 and V is TRBV19, with D tentatively TRBD1 or TRBD2 (6 bases each). Trimming stripped 3 bases from V and 8 bases from J, with 17 bases between. The CDR3 runs to 15 residues. The germline gives CDR1 LNHDA, CDR2 SQIVND (reference sequence). The CDR3 DNA is TGTGCCAGTAGTATTTCGGGGGCGAGGGTCCATGAGCAGTTCTTC. Its translation: CASSISGARVHEQFF.